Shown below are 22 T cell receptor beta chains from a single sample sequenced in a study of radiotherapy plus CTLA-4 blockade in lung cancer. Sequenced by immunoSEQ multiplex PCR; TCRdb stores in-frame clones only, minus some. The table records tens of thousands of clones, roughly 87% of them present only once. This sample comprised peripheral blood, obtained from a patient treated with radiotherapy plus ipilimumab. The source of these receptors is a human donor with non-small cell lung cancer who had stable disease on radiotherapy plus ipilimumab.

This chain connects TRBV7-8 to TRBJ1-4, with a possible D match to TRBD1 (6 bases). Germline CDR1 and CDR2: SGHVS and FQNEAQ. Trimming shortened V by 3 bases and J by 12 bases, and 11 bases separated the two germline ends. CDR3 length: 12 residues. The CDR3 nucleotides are TGTGCCAGCAGCTTTTCAGGGGAGGAACTGTTTTTT. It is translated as CASSFSGEELFF. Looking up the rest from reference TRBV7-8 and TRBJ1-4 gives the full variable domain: GAGVSQSPRYKVAKRGQDVALRCDPISGHVSLFWYQQALGQGPEFLTYFQNEAQLDKSGLPSDRFFAERPEGSVSTLKIQRTQQEDSAVYLCASSFSGEELFFGSGTQLSVL.

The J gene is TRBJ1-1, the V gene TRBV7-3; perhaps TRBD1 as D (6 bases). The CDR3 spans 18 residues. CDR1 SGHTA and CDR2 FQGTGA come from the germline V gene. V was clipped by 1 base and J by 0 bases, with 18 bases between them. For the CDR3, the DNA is TGTGCCAGCAGCTTAAGAAGTGGAACAGGACAGTTGAACACTGAAGCTTTCTTT. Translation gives CASSLRSGTGQLNTEAFF.

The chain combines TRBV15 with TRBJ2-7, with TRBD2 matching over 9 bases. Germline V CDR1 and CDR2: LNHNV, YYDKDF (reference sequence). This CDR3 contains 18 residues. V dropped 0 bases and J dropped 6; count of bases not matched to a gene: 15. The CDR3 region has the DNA TGTGCCACCAGCAGAGATTTGGGGGCCCCGGGACTAGCTTCCGAGCAGTACTTC. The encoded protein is CATSRDLGAPGLASEQYF.

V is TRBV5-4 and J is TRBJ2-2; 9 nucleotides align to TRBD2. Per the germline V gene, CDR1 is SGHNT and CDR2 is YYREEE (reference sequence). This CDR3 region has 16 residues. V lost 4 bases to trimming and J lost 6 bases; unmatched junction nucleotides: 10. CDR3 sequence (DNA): TGTGCCAGCAGCCCCGGAGGCCTAGCGGGATCCGGGGAGCTGTTTTTT. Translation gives CASSPGGLAGSGELFF. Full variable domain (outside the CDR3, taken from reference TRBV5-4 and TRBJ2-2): ETGVTQSPTHLIKTRGQQVTLRCSSQSGHNTVSWYQQALGQGPQFIFQYYREEENGRGNFPPRFSGLQFPNYSSELNVNALELDDSALYLCASSPGGLAGSGELFFGEGSRLTVL.

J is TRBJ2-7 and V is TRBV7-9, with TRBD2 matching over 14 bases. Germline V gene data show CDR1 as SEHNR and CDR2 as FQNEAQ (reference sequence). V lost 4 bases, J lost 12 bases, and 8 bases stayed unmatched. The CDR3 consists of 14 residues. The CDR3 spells CASSSPGLAGAGYF. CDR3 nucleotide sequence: TGTGCCAGCAGCTCGCCGGGACTAGCGGGAGCGGGGTACTTC.

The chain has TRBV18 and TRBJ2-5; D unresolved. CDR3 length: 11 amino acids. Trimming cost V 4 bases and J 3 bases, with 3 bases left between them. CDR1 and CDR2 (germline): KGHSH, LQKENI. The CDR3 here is CASSQKETQYF. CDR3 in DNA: TGTGCCAGCTCACAAAAAGAGACCCAGTACTTC.

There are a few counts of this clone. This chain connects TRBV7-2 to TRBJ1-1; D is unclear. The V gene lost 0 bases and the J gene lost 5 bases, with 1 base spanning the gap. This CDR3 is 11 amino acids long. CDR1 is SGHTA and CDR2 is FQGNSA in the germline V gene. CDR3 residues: CASSLATEAFF. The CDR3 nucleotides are TGTGCCAGCAGCTTAGCAACTGAAGCTTTCTTT. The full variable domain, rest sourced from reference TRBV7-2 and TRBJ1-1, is GAGVSQSPSNKVTEKGKDVELRCDPISGHTALYWYRQSLGQGLEFLIYFQGNSAPDKSGLPSDRFSAERTGGSVSTLTIQRTQQEDSAVYLCASSLATEAFFGQGTRLTVV.

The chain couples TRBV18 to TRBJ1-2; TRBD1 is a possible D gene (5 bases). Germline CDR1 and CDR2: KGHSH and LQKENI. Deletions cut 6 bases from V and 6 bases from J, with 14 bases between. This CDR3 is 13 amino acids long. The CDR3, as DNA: TGTGCCAGCTCTCCCGGGACGAGGGATGGCTACACCTTC. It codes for CASSPGTRDGYTF.

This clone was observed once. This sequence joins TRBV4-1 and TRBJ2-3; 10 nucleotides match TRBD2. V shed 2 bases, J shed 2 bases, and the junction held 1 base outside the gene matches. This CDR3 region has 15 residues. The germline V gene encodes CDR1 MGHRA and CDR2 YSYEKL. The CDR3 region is CASSQLAGATDTQYF. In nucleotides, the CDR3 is TGCGCCAGCAGCCAACTAGCGGGGGCCACAGATACGCAGTATTTT.

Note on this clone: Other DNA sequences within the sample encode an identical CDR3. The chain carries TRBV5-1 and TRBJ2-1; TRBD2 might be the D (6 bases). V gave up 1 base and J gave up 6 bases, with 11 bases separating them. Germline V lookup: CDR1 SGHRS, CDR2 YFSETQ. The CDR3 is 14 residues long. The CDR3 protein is CASSLSSGSNEQFF. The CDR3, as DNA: TGCGCCAGCAGCTTGAGTTCCGGGAGCAATGAGCAGTTCTTC.

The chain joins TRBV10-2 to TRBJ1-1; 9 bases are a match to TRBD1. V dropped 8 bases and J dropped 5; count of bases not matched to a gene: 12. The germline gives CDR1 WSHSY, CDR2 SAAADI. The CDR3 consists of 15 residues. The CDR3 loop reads CASLGTGRVDTEAFF. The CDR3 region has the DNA TGCGCCAGCCTAGGGACAGGGCGAGTAGATACTGAAGCTTTCTTT.

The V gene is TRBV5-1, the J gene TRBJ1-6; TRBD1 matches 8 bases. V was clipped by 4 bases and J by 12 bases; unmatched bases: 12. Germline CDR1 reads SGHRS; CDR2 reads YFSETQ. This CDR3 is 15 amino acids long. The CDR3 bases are TGCGCCAGCAGCCCTGGGACAGGTCAAGGGGTACCCCTCCACTTT. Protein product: CASSPGTGQGVPLHF.

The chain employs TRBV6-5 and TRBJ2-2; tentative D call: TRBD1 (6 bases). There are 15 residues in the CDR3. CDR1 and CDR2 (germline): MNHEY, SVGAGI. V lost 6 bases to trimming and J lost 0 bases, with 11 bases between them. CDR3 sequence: CASSQQGTNTGELFF. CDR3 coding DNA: TGTGCCAGCAGCCAACAGGGTACGAACACCGGGGAGCTGTTTTTT.

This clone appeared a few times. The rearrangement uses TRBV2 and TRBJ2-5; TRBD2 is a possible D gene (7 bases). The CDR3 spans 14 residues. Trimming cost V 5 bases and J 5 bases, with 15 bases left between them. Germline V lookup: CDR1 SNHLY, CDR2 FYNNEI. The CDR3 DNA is TGTGCCAGCAGTCTACTCGGGGGGCCGGAGACCCAGTACTTC. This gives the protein CASSLLGGPETQYF. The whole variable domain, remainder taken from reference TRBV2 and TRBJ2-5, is EPEVTQTPSHQVTQMGQEVILRCVPISNHLYFYWYRQILGQKVEFLVSFYNNEISEKSEIFDDQFSVERPDGSNFTLKIRSTKLEDSAMYFCASSLLGGPETQYFGPGTRLLVL.

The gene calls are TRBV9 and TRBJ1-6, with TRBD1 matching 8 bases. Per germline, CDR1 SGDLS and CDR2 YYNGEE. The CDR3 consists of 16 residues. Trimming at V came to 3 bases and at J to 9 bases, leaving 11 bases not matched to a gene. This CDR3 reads CASSGTMAGGRSPLHF. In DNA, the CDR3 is TGTGCCAGCAGCGGGACTATGGCAGGGGGCCGTTCACCCCTCCACTTT.

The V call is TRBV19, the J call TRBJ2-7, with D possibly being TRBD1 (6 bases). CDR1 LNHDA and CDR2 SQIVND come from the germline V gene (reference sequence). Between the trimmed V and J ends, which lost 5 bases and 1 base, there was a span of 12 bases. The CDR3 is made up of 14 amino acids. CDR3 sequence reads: CASSLHRASYEQYF. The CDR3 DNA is TGTGCCAGTAGTCTCCACAGGGCGTCCTACGAGCAGTACTTC.

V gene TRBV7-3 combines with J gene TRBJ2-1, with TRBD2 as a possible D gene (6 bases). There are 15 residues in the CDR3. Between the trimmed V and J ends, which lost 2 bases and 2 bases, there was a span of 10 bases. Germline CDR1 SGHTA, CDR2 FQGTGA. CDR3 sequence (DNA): TGTGCCAGCAGCTTACGGGGGATGCCCTACAATGAGCAGTTCTTC. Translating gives CASSLRGMPYNEQFF.

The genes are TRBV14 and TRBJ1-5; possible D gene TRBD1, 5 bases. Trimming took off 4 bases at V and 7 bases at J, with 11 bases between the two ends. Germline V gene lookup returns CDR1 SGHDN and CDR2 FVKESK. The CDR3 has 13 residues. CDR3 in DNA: TGTGCCAGCAGCCCCACAGGTTCCCAGCCCCAGCATTTT. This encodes CASSPTGSQPQHF.

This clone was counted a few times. The CDR3 nucleotides read TGTGCCAGCAGCCCCCTAAAGGGACGGGAAAACGAGCAGTACTTC. Its translation is CASSPLKGRENEQYF. This chain joins TRBV11-2 and TRBJ2-7, with D perhaps given as TRBD1 or TRBD2 (5 bases each). This CDR3 has 15 amino acids. The germline V gene has CDR1 SGHAT and CDR2 FQNNGV. V gave up 5 bases and J gave up 5 bases, with 19 bases separating them.

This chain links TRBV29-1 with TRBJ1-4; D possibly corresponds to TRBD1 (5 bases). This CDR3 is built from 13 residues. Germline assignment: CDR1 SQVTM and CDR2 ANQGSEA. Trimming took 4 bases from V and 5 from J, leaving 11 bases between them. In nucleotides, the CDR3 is TGCAGCGTTGGAGGGACGGGGAATGAAAAACTGTTTTTT. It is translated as CSVGGTGNEKLFF. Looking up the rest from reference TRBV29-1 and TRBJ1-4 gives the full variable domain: SAVISQKPSRDICQRGTSLTIQCQVDSQVTMMFWYRQQPGQSLTLIATANQGSEATYESGFVIDKFPISRPNLTFSTLTVSNMSPEDSSIYLCSVGGTGNEKLFFGSGTQLSVL.

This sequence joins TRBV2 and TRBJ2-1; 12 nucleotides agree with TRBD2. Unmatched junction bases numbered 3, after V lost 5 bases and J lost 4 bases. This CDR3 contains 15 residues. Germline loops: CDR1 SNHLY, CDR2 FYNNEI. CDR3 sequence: CASSSGTSGYNEQFF. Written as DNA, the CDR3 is TGTGCCAGCAGTTCCGGGACTAGCGGGTACAATGAGCAGTTCTTC. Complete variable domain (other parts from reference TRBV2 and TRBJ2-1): EPEVTQTPSHQVTQMGQEVILRCVPISNHLYFYWYRQILGQKVEFLVSFYNNEISEKSEIFDDQFSVERPDGSNFTLKIRSTKLEDSAMYFCASSSGTSGYNEQFFGPGTRLTVL.

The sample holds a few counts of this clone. DNA for the CDR3: TGCGCCAGCAGCATCGGACAGGGGGGATTTTACGAGCAGTACTTC. Translated, it gives CASSIGQGGFYEQYF. The genes are TRBV5-1 and TRBJ2-7, with TRBD1 identical over 10 bases. CDR1 and CDR2 from the germline V gene are SGHRS and YFSETQ. CDR3 length: 15 amino acids. V lost 4 bases to trimming and J lost 4 bases; unmatched junction nucleotides: 8.